The present T cell receptor (beta chain) was sequenced within a study of blood T cell repertoires in COVID-19. The CDR3 runs 16 residues. Per the authors' pipeline: Estimation of nucleated cell counts was performed using reference gene primer amplification. The method was immunoSEQ multiplex PCR; TCRdb's version includes in-frame clones alone and lacks a portion of them. V and J calls and clone size are given by that table; D and trimming were obtained from the DNA. The sample yields about 170,000 clones, around four fifths seen once. The V gene is TRBV21-1, the J gene TRBJ2-1; the D call of TRBD1 is as the table states it, not checked on the DNA. TRBV21-1 is listed as a pseudogene. Sequencing input: peripheral blood. This clonotype was sampled from an older woman who had recovered from COVID-19. CDR3 loop: CASSKEGVRSYNEQFF. In nucleotides, the CDR3 is TGTGCCAGCAGCAAAGAAGGGGTGCGGTCCTACAATGAGCAGTTCTTC.